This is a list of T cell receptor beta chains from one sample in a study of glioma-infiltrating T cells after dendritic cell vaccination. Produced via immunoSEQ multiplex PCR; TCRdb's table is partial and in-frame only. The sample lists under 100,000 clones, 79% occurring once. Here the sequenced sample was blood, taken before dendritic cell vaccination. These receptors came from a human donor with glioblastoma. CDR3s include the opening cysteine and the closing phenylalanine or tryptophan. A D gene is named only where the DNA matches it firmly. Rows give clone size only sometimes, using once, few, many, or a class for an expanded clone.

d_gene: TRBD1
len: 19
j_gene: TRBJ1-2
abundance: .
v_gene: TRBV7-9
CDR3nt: TGTGCCAGCAGCTTATTCCCAATCGTGGCCGCGACAGGGAACTATGGCTACACCTTC
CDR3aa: CASSLFPIVAATGNYGYTF

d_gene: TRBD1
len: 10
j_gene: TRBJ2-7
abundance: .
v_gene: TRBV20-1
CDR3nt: TGCAGTGCCAGGGGGTACGAGCAGTACTTC
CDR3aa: CSARGYEQYF

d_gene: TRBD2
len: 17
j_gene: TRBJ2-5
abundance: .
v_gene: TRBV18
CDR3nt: TGTGCCAGCTCACCATCGAGCGGGGGGGCAATCGGAGAGACCCAGTACTTC
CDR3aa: CASSPSSGGAIGETQYF

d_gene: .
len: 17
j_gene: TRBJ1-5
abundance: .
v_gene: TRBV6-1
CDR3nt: TGTGCCAGCAGTGGGGGGGGTGGGGTCATTAGCAATCAGCCCCAGCATTTT
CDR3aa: CASSGGGGVISNQPQHF

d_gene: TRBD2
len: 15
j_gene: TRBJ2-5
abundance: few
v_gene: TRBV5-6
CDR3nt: TGTGCCAGCAGCTTGGTGGCGGGAGTAGGAGAGACCCAGTACTTC
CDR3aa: CASSLVAGVGETQYF

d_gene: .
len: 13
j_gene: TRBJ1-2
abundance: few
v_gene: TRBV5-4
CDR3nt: TGTGCCAGCAGCGGCGGGATGCGATATGGCTACACCTTC
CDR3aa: CASSGGMRYGYTF

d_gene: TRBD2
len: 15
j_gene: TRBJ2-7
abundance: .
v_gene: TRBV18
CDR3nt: TGTGCCAGCTCACCGCGATCCGGGACTAGCTCCGAGCAGTACTTC
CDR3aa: CASSPRSGTSSEQYF

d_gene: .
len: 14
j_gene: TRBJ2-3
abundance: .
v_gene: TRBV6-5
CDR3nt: TGTGCCAGCAGTTTATACTCTCCCACAGATACGCAGTATTTT
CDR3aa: CASSLYSPTDTQYF

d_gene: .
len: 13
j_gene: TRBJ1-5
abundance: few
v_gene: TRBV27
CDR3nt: TGTGCCAGCAGTACCCAGGGTGGCCAGCCCCAGCATTTT
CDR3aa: CASSTQGGQPQHF

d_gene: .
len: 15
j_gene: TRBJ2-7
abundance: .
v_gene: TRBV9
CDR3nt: TGTGCCAGCAGCGTAGGTGGGGGGGGCCGGCACGAGCAGTACTTC
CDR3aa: CASSVGGGGRHEQYF

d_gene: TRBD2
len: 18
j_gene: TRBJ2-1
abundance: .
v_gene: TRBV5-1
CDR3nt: TGCGCCAGCAGCCGAGGGACTAGCGGGGGTGGCGCCTACAATGAGCAGTTCTTC
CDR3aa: CASSRGTSGGGAYNEQFF

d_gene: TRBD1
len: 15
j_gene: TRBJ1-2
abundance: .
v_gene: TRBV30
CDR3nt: TGTGCCTGGGGGGGGGCAGGGGGCGCTGTTGTAGGCTACACCTTC
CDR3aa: CAWGGAGGAVVGYTF

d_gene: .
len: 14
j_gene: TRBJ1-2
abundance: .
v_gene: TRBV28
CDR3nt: TGTGCCAGCAGCCGCCCGACAGGCGCGGGTGGCTACACCTTC
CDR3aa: CASSRPTGAGGYTF

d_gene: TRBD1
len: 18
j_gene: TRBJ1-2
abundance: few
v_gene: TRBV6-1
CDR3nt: TGTGCCAGCAGTGAATTTTCCCCGTCCCCGGGACAGGGTAATGGCTACACCTTC
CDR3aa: CASSEFSPSPGQGNGYTF

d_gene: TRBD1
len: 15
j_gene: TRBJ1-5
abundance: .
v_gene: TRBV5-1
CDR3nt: TGCGCCAGCAGCCCGGGGGACAGGGATAATCAGCCCCAGCATTTT
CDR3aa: CASSPGDRDNQPQHF

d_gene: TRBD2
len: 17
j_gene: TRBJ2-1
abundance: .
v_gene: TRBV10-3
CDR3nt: TGTGCCACCGGCCTGACCAGCGGGGGGGATTCCTACAATGAGCAGTTCTTC
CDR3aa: CATGLTSGGDSYNEQFF

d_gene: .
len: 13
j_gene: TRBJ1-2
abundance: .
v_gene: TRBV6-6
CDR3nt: TGTGCCAGCACGTCGTTGGGGCACTATGGCTACACCTTC
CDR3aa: CASTSLGHYGYTF

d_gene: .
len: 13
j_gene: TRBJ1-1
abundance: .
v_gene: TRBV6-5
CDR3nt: TGTGCCAGCAGTTTGAACAGGGCCACTGAAGCTTTCTTT
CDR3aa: CASSLNRATEAFF

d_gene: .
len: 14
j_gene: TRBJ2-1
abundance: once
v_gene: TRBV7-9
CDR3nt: TGTGCCAGCAGATCCCCTGCTGGACGGGGTGAGCAGTTCTTC
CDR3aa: CASRSPAGRGEQFF

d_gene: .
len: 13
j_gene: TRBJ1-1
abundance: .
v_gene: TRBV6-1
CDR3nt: TGTGCCAGCGGGCGGGATTGGTACACTGAAGCTTTCTTT
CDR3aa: CASGRDWYTEAFF

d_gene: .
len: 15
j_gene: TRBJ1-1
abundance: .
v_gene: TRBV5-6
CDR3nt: TGTGCCAGCAGCCGCCCGACAGTGAAGAACACTGAAGCTTTCTTT
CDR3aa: CASSRPTVKNTEAFF

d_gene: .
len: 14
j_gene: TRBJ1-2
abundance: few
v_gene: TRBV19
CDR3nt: TGTGCCAGTAGTATTGGTCACTCGGAGGGTGGCTACACCTTC
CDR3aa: CASSIGHSEGGYTF

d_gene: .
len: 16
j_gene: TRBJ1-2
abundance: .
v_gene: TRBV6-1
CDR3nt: TGTGCCAGCAGTGAAGCGGGGGCAGGGTCTTATGGTGGCTACACCTTC
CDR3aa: CASSEAGAGSYGGYTF

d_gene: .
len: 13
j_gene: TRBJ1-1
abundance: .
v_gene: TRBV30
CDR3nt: TGTGCCTGGAGTGCCTGGGGAGGCACTGAAGCTTTCTTT
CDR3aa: CAWSAWGGTEAFF

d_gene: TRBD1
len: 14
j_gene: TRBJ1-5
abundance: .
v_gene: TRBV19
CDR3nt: TGTGCCAGTAGGCGAGGACAGGATAATCAGCCCCAGCATTTT
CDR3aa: CASRRGQDNQPQHF

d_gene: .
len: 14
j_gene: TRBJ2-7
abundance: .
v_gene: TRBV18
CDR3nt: TGTGCCAGCTCACCGGCGGCGGAGCCGGGTCAACAGTACTTC
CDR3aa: CASSPAAEPGQQYF

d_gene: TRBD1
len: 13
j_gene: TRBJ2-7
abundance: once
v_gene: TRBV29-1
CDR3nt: TGCAGCGTTGGCAGGGGGATCTCCTACGAGCAGTACTTC
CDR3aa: CSVGRGISYEQYF

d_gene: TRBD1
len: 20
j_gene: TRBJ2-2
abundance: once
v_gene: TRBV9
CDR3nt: TGTGCCAGCAGCTCCCGACGGTCCCGGACAGGGGGCACGAACACCGGGGAGCTGTTTTTT
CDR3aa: CASSSRRSRTGGTNTGELFF

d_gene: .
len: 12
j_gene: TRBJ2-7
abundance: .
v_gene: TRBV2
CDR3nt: TGTGCCAGCAGCGGACACCCCTACGAGCAGTACTTC
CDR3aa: CASSGHPYEQYF

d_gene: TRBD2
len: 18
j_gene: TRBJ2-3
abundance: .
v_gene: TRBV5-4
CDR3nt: TGTGCCAGCAGCTCCGGGTCCATTGCGCGGGGGGGCCAGGATACGCAGTATTTT
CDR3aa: CASSSGSIARGGQDTQYF

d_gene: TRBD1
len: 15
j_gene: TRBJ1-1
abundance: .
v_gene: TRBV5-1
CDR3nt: TGCGCCAGCAGCTTTGCGGACAGGGGGAACACTGAAGCTTTCTTT
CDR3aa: CASSFADRGNTEAFF

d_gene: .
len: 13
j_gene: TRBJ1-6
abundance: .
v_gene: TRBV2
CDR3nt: TGTGCCAGCAGGTTGGGGGGGCTATCACCCCTCCACTTT
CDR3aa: CASRLGGLSPLHF

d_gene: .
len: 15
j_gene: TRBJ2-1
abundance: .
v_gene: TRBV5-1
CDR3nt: TGCGCCAGCGTAGACTTGTCCCCCTCCTACAATGAGCAGTTCTTC
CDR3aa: CASVDLSPSYNEQFF

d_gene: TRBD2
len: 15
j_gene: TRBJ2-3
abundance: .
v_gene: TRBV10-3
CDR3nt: TGTGCCATCAGTGAGTTAGCGGGGGGGCGGGATACGCAGTATTTT
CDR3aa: CAISELAGGRDTQYF